The 10 T cell receptor beta chains presented below share a single source sample, sequenced in a study of early T cells in non-severe SARS-CoV-2 infection. TCRdb redid the calling of the 5' RACE reads with MiXCR, one entry per CDR3 protein. The sample has some 50,000 distinct CDR3 sequences; 9.1% are singletons. Sequences were obtained from whole blood. The receptors come from an adult who was a healthcare worker with PCR-confirmed SARS-CoV-2 infection or an uninfected control (not recorded which).

Many counts were recorded for this clonotype. The CDR3 is CASSTQGYEQYF. In DNA form, the CDR3 reads TGTGCCAGCAGTACCCAGGGTTACGAGCAGTACTTC. This chain connects TRBV6-2 or TRBV6-3 to TRBJ2-7; the D gene is possibly TRBD1 (5 bases). The CDR3 is 12 amino acids. The germline V gene has CDR1 MNHEY and CDR2 SVGEGT. Between the trimmed V and J ends, which lost 5 bases and 4 bases, there was a span of 9 bases.

In its sample, this clonotype was seen many times. This chain connects TRBV6-2 or TRBV6-3 to TRBJ2-3; D gene ambiguous. Trimming took 4 bases from V and 14 from J, leaving 13 bases between them. This CDR3 has 11 amino acids. Germline V gene sequence: CDR1 MNHEY, CDR2 SVGEGT. CDR3 in amino acids: CASSSTQVLYF. CDR3 nucleotide sequence: TGTGCCAGCAGTTCTACCCAAGTTTTGTATTTT.

V gene TRBV18 combines with J gene TRBJ2-5, with no clear D. Trimming removed 4 bases from V and 3 bases from J, with 9 bases in between. CDR1 KGHSH and CDR2 LQKENI come from the germline V gene. The CDR3 has 13 residues. CDR3 DNA: TGTGCCAGCTCACAAAACAGCGAAGAGACCCAGTACTTC. It is translated as CASSQNSEETQYF.

This clonotype was seen at least ten times. V gene TRBV4-2 combines with J gene TRBJ1-2; D gene ambiguous. CDR3 length: 15 amino acids. Germline assignment: CDR1 LGHNA and CDR2 YNFKEQ. V was pared by 1 base and J by 1 base, with 10 bases between. The DNA of the CDR3 is TGTGCCAGCAGCCAAGCAGAAAACGATAACTATGGCTACACCTTC. This gives the protein CASSQAENDNYGYTF.

There are many counts of this clonotype. The gene calls are TRBV19 and TRBJ1-2, with D perhaps TRBD1 (6 bases). Deletions cut 5 bases from V and 3 bases from J, with 19 bases between. Germline lookup yields CDR1 LNHDA and CDR2 SQIVND (reference sequence). This CDR3 has 16 amino acids. The CDR3 loop is CASSVGHPSRDYGYTF. In nucleotides, the CDR3 is TGTGCCAGTAGTGTGGGACACCCTAGTCGGGACTATGGCTACACCTTC.

This clonotype was counted at least ten times. The chain is built from TRBV7-8 and TRBJ2-3, with 10 bases aligning to TRBD2. Germline-derived CDR1 and CDR2 are SGHVS and FQNEAQ. The trim removed 5 bases at V and 3 bases at J, leaving 20 bases unmatched. CDR3 length: 20 amino acids. The DNA for the CDR3 is TGTGCCAGCAGCGCCACCCGTGAGAGCGGGAGGGCCGGTTGGACAGATACGCAGTATTTT. Translated: CASSATRESGRAGWTDTQYF.

This clonotype was found many times. The chain joins TRBV5-8 to TRBJ2-3; 8 positions agree with TRBD2. CDR1 is SGHTS and CDR2 is YDEGEE in the germline V gene. V was pared by 3 bases and J by 3 bases, with 6 bases of the junction left unmatched. The CDR3 is made up of 15 amino acids. CDR3 nucleotides: TGTGCCAGCAGCTACGGGGGGGCCAGGACAGATACGCAGTATTTT. The encoded protein is CASSYGGARTDTQYF.

This clonotype was counted a single time. A much larger clone differs by one base, so this may be a read error. The chain has TRBV9 and TRBJ2-1; tentatively, D is TRBD2 (6 bases). The CDR3 has 14 residues. Germline V gene data show CDR1 as SGDLS and CDR2 as YYNGEE. CDR3 in DNA: TGTGCCAACAGCGTAGCTGCTAGCGCGGGGGAGCAGTTCTTC. Translated, it gives CANSVAASAGEQFF. Looking up the rest from reference TRBV9 and TRBJ2-1 gives the full variable domain: DSGVTQTPKHLITATGQRVTLRCSPRSGDLSVYWYQQSLDQGLQFLIQYYNGEERAKGNILERFSAQQFPDLHSELNLSSLELGDSALYFCANSVAASAGEQFFGPGTRLTVL.

This clonotype was counted at least ten times. The J gene is TRBJ2-6, the V gene TRBV7-9; D not certain. With 5 bases removed from V and 1 base from J, the gap between germline ends came to 12 bases. This CDR3 comprises 16 residues. CDR1 and CDR2 from the germline V gene are SEHNR and FQNEAQ (reference sequence). The CDR3 is CASSTRRSSGANVLTF. The CDR3 coding sequence is TGTGCCAGCAGCACTCGACGGTCATCTGGGGCCAACGTCCTGACTTTC.

In this sample, this clonotype turned up many times. The chain employs TRBV21-1 and TRBJ1-4. TRBV21-1 is flagged as a pseudogene. The CDR3 is 14 residues long. Written as DNA, the CDR3 is TGTGCCAGCGCTATCAAGTCCCCTAATGAAAAACTGTTTTTT. Translation: CASAIKSPNEKLFF.